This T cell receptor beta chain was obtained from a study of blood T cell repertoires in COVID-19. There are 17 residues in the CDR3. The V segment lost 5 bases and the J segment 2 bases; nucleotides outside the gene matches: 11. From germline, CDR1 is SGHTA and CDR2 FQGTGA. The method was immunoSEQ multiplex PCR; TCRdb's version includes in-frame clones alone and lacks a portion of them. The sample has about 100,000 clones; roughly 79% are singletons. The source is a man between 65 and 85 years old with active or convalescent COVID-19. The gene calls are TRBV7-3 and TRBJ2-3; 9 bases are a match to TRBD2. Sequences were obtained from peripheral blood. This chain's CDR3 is CASSPPRLAGYTDTQYF. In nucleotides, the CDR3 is TGTGCCAGCAGCCCCCCCCGGCTAGCGGGGTACACAGATACGCAGTATTTT. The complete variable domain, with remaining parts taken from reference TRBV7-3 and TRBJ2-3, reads GAGVSQTPSNKVTEKGKYVELRCDPISGHTALYWYRQSLGQGPEFLIYFQGTGAADDSGLPNDRFFAVRPEGSVSTLKIQRTERGDSAVYLCASSPPRLAGYTDTQYFGPGTRLTVL.